This TCR beta chain was documented in a study of early T cells in non-severe SARS-CoV-2 infection. This clonotype was seen ten or more times. TCRdb passed the 5' RACE reads through MiXCR, listing each CDR3 protein once. Of around 71,000 distinct CDR3 sequences in the sample, more than 12% were seen once. The germline CDR1 and CDR2 sequences are SGHVS and FQNEAQ. The CDR3 sequence is 19 residues long. V lost 4 bases and J lost 2; bases outside the gene matches: 13. This chain joins TRBV7-8 and TRBJ2-7, with 14 bases that match TRBD2. The sequence derives from an adult who was a healthcare worker with PCR-confirmed SARS-CoV-2 infection or an uninfected control (not recorded which). The sample was whole blood, taken at baseline. CDR3 coding DNA: TGTGCCAGCAGCTCGGAGGGGACTAGCGGGAGTATTGGCACCTACGAGCAGTACTTC. Translating gives CASSSEGTSGSIGTYEQYF.